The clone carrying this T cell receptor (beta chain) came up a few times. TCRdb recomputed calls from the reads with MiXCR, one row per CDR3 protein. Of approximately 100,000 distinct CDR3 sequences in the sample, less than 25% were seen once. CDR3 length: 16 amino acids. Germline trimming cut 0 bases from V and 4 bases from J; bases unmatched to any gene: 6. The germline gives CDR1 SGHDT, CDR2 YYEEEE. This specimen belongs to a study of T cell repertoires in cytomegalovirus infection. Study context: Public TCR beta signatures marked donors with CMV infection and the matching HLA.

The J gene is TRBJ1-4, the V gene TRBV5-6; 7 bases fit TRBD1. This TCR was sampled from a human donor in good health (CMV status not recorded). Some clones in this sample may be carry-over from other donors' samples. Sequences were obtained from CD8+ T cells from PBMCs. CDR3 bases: TGTGCCAGCAGCTTGGATGCCGACAGGGTTAATGAAAAACTGTTTTTT. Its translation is CASSLDADRVNEKLFF.